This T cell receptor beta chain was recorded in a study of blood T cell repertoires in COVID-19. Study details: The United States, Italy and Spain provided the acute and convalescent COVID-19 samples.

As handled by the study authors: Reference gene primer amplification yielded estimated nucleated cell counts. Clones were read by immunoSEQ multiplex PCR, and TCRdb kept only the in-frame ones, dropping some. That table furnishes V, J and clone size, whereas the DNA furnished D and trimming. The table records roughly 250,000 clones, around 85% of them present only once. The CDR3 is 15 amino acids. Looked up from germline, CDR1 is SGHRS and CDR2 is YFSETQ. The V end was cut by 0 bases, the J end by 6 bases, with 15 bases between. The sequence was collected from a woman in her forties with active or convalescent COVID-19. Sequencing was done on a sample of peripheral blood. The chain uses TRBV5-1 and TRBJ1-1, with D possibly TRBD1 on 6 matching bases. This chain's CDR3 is CASSLGRTARAEAFF. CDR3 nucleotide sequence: TGCGCCAGCAGCTTGGGGCGGACAGCTCGCGCTGAAGCTTTCTTT.